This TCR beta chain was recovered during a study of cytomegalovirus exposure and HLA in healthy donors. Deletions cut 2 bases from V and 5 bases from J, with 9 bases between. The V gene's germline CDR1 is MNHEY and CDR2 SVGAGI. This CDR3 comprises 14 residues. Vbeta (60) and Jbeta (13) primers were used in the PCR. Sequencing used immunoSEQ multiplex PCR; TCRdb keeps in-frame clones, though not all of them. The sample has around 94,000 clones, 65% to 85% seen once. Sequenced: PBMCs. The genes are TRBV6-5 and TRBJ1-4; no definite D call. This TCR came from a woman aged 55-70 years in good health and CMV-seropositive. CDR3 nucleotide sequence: TGTGCCAGCAGTTACGGGCCAATAAATGAAAAACTGTTTTTT. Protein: CASSYGPINEKLFF.